This T cell receptor (beta chain) was identified during a study of a mutant IDH1 vaccine in newly diagnosed glioma. The overall study: Treated individuals were 62.5% male and approximately 38% female, averaging 40.4 years of age. Patients previously underwent radiotherapy, temozolomide, or both, and most underwent both. Visit V12 was scheduled at week 35 and visit V13 at week 47. Study-wide results and caveats: Among patients, 93.3% showed immune responses induced by the vaccine.

About this clone itself: Its target is unknown.

Indicated time point: week 47, end of study. Each dose delivered 300 ug of mutant IDH1 20-mer peptide subcutaneously with imiquimod. Method: immunoSEQ multiplex PCR; TCRdb's copy keeps in-frame clones and lacks some. The sample lists around 94,000 clones, roughly nine tenths occurring once. V shed 0 bases, J shed 2 bases, and the junction held 6 bases outside the gene matches. Germline assignment: CDR1 LGHNT and CDR2 FRNRAP. CDR3 length: 17 residues. The sample consisted of PBMCs, taken from a glioma patient whose treatment included an IDH1 peptide vaccine. V usage is TRBV12-5 and J usage is TRBJ2-7, with 11 nucleotides matching TRBD1. This TCR derives from a woman in her fifties or sixties with glioma. Here the CDR3 DNA reads TGTGCTAGTGGTTTGGTACTCGGGACAGGGGGTACCTACGAGCAGTACTTC. This translates into CASGLVLGTGGTYEQYF.